These 5 T cell receptor beta chains came from one sample sequenced in a study of T cells in Graves' hyperthyroidism and ophthalmopathy. Authors of the study amplified TCR beta CDR3 regions from RNA transcripts. In the first-round RT-PCR of the TCR CDR3, the HTBI primer set was used. One entry per CDR3 protein results from TCRdb running MiXCR on the multiplex PCR reads. The sample contains approximately 620,000 distinct CDR3 sequences, roughly 16% of which appear only once. Sequenced input: blood. The receptors originated from a woman aged 40-49 years with Graves' ophthalmopathy.

The table lists this clonotype with many counts. V is TRBV6-1 and J is TRBJ2-1; 10 bases align to TRBD2. The germline CDR1 and CDR2 sequences are MNHNS and SASEGT. V dropped 4 bases and J dropped 12; count of bases not matched to a gene: 12. CDR3 length: 15 residues. The CDR3 here is CASSARLAGVSSQFF. The CDR3 DNA follows: TGTGCCAGCAGTGCCCGGCTAGCGGGGGTGTCATCGCAGTTCTTC.

This clonotype has a count of ten or more. The gene calls are TRBV2 and TRBJ1-1; D may be TRBD1 (5 bases). V was shortened by 4 bases and J by 3 bases, with 12 bases between the two germline ends. The CDR3 is 14 residues long. CDR1 is SNHLY and CDR2 is FYNNEI in the germline V gene. CDR3 amino acids: CASSVLGTDTEAFF. DNA for the CDR3: TGTGCCAGCAGTGTCCTCGGGACGGACACTGAAGCTTTCTTT.

V and J are TRBV11-3 and TRBJ2-7; TRBD2 might be the D (5 bases). Trimming took off 5 bases at V and 9 bases at J, with 17 bases between the two ends. This CDR3 is 13 amino acids long. Germline CDR1 SGHNT, CDR2 YENEEA. For the CDR3, the DNA is TGTGCCAGCAGCCGGGGTCTGGGTTGGCGGCAGTACTTC. Amino acid sequence: CASSRGLGWRQYF.

The gene calls are TRBV15 and TRBJ1-5, with TRBD1 matching 10 bases. The CDR3 has 17 residues. Germline CDR1 and CDR2: LNHNV and YYDKDF (reference sequence). Trimming took 0 bases from V and 2 from J; bases not matched to a gene: 4. CDR3 loop: CATSRDGGQGRNQPQHF. Written as DNA, the CDR3 is TGTGCCACCAGCAGAGACGGGGGACAGGGGCGCAATCAGCCCCAGCATTTT.

This clonotype was counted ten times or more. The CDR3 reads CAWSVGTGGETQYF. The CDR3 coding sequence is TGTGCCTGGAGTGTGGGGACAGGGGGGGAGACCCAGTACTTC. V usage is TRBV30 and J usage is TRBJ2-5; 11 bases are a match to TRBD1. The V gene end was trimmed by 0 bases and the J gene end by 5 bases; junction bases not matched to a gene: 2. The CDR3 runs 14 residues. Germline CDR1 GTSNPN, CDR2 SVGIG (reference sequence).